Following are 14 T cell receptor beta chains from one sample sequenced in a study of control samples from healthy donors and cancer patients. TCRdb's table, derived via immunoSEQ multiplex PCR, lists solely in-frame clones and lacks some. This sample has some 120,000 clones, with just over 90% found just once. What was sequenced was blood. Every receptor here comes from a young woman in good health.

V is TRBV28 and J is TRBJ1-5; D is unclear. The CDR3 sequence is 15 residues long. Germline loops: CDR1 MDHEN, CDR2 SYDVKM. V was cut by 6 bases and J by 3 bases, with 15 bases left in between. The CDR3: CASRDETAINQPQHF. CDR3 DNA sequence: TGTGCCAGCAGGGATGAGACGGCCATCAATCAGCCCCAGCATTTT.

The chain is built from TRBV6-6 and TRBJ2-1, with D uncertain. Germline V gene lookup returns CDR1 MNHNY and CDR2 SVGAGI (reference sequence). Deletions cut 2 bases from V and 5 bases from J, with 13 bases between. CDR3 size: 15 residues. The CDR3 region is CASSYPPSVHNEQFF. DNA of the CDR3: TGTGCCAGCAGTTACCCGCCGAGCGTCCACAATGAGCAGTTCTTC.

The V and J genes are TRBV5-1 and TRBJ1-2; D call uncertain. The CDR3 consists of 17 residues. The ends were cut back, 0 bases at V and 6 bases at J, with 21 bases in the middle. Looked up from germline, CDR1 is SGHRS and CDR2 is YFSETQ. This chain's CDR3 is CASSLAYGPGPGNGYTF. The CDR3 DNA follows: TGCGCCAGCAGCTTGGCCTACGGGCCAGGACCCGGTAATGGCTACACCTTC. Combining the CDR3 with reference TRBV5-1 and TRBJ1-2 gives the whole variable domain KAGVTQTPRYLIKTRGQQVTLSCSPISGHRSVSWYQQTPGQGLQFLFEYFSETQRNKGNFPGRFSGRQFSNSRSEMNVSTLELGDSALYLCASSLAYGPGPGNGYTFGSGTRLTVV.

This rearrangement joins TRBV19 to TRBJ1-1, with D unresolved. The CDR3 is 15 residues long. CDR1 is LNHDA, CDR2 SQIVND, per germline (reference sequence). Deletions cut 2 bases from V and 5 bases from J, with 15 bases between. CDR3 region: CASSIQDMVGTEAFF. The CDR3, as DNA: TGTGCCAGTAGTATACAGGATATGGTTGGAACTGAAGCTTTCTTT.

The rearrangement links TRBV5-8 to TRBJ2-3; 11 bases agree with TRBD2. Germline CDR1 SGHTS, CDR2 YDEGEE. The V and J ends lost 5 bases and 8 bases, in that order; junction bases with no gene match: 4. CDR3 length: 13 residues. The CDR3: CASRVTSGVTQYF. CDR3 in DNA: TGTGCCAGCAGGGTGACTAGCGGGGTTACGCAGTATTTT.

This clone was found once. This sequence joins TRBV19 and TRBJ1-1, with D unclear. This CDR3 is built from 13 residues. V lost 5 bases, J lost 1 base, and 8 bases lay in between. The V gene's germline CDR1 is LNHDA and CDR2 SQIVND (reference sequence). The CDR3 DNA follows: TGTGCCAGTAGTTCTTTGCGGAACACTGAAGCTTTCTTT. This gives the protein CASSSLRNTEAFF.

This chain connects TRBV3-1 (or the pseudogene TRBV3-2) to TRBJ2-7; D remains unclear. The CDR3 runs 9 residues. Looked up from germline, CDR1 is LGHDT and CDR2 is YNNKEL (reference sequence). Trimming stripped 4 bases from V and 7 bases from J, with 2 bases between. The CDR3 nucleotides are TGTGCCAGCAGCCTAGAGCAGTACTTC. Residues: CASSLEQYF.

The V call is TRBV20-1, the J call TRBJ2-7; 10 bases align to TRBD1. The CDR3 consists of 14 residues. The V segment lost 3 bases and the J segment 5 bases; nucleotides outside the gene matches: 7. CDR1 and CDR2 (germline): DFQATT, SNEGSKA (reference sequence). As DNA, the CDR3 is TGCAGTGCTAGTGGGGACAGGGGTATGGACGAGCAGTACTTC. Translating it yields CSASGDRGMDEQYF.

V and J are TRBV5-1 and TRBJ2-5; 8 bases agree with TRBD1. Germline V CDR1 and CDR2: SGHRS, YFSETQ. With V trimmed by 4 bases and J by 5 bases, 7 bases remained unmatched. The CDR3 covers 14 residues. CDR3 nucleotides: TGCGCCAGCAGCGCAGGACAGGGCTTGGAGACCCAGTACTTC. It yields the protein CASSAGQGLETQYF.

The chain recombines TRBV11-2 with TRBJ2-7; 10 bases fit TRBD1. After removal of 3 bases from V and 3 bases from J, the junction contained 5 bases not matched to a gene. From germline, CDR1 is SGHAT and CDR2 FQNNGV. The CDR3 loop spans 15 amino acids. Here the CDR3 DNA reads TGTGCCAGCAGCTTCACCCGGGACAGGGGCTACGAGCAGTACTTC. Its translation is CASSFTRDRGYEQYF.

The chain uses TRBV5-4 and TRBJ2-7; the D gene is possibly TRBD1 (5 bases). Germline CDR1 is SGHNT and CDR2 is YYREEE (reference sequence). There are 11 residues in the CDR3. V lost 2 bases and J lost 7, with 7 bases in between. The CDR3 loop is CASSLGAEQYF. For the CDR3, the DNA is TGTGCCAGCAGCTTAGGGGCAGAGCAGTACTTC.

The chain joins TRBV27 to TRBJ2-5; D uncertain. The CDR3 contains 11 residues. V was cut by 3 bases and J by 10 bases, with 9 bases left in between. The germline gives CDR1 MNHEY, CDR2 SMNVEV (reference sequence). Written as DNA, the CDR3 is TGTGCCAGCAGTTTTATTCCCATCCAGTACTTC. It yields the protein CASSFIPIQYF.

The chain employs TRBV6-5 and TRBJ1-5; D gene ambiguous. V was trimmed by 0 bases and J by 4 bases, leaving 10 bases between them. The CDR3 spans 15 residues. Germline V gene data show CDR1 as MNHEY and CDR2 as SVGAGI. The CDR3 sequence is CASSYSERTNQPQHF. CDR3 nucleotides: TGTGCCAGCAGTTACTCGGAAAGAACAAATCAGCCCCAGCATTTT.

V usage is TRBV4-1 and J usage is TRBJ2-7; 10 bases align to TRBD2. From germline, CDR1 is MGHRA and CDR2 YSYEKL. The CDR3 is 16 residues long. Trimming took 0 bases from V and 9 from J; bases not matched to a gene: 11. The CDR3 sequence: CASSQDRASGSGRQYF. The CDR3 coding sequence is TGCGCCAGCAGCCAAGATCGGGCTAGCGGGAGCGGTAGGCAGTACTTC.